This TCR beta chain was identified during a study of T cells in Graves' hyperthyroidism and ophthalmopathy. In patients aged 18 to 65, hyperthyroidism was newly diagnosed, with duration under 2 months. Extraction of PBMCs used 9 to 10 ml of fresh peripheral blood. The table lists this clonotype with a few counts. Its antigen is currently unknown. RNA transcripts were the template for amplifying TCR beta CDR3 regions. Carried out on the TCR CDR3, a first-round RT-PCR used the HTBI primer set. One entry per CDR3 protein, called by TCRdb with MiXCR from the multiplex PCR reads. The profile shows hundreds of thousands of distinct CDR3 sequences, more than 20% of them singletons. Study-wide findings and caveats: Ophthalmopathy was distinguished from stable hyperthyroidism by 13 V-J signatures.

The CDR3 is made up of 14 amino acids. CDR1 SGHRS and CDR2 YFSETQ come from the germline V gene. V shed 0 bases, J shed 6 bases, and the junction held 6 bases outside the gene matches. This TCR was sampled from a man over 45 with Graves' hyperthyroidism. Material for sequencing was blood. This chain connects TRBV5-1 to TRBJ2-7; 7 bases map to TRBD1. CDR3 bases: TGCGCCAGCAGCTTGGGGTCAGGGGGTGCCGAGCAGTACTTC. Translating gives CASSLGSGGAEQYF. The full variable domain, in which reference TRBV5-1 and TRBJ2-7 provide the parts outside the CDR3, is KAGVTQTPRYLIKTRGQQVTLSCSPISGHRSVSWYQQTPGQGLQFLFEYFSETQRNKGNFPGRFSGRQFSNSRSEMNVSTLELGDSALYLCASSLGSGGAEQYFGPGTRLTVT.